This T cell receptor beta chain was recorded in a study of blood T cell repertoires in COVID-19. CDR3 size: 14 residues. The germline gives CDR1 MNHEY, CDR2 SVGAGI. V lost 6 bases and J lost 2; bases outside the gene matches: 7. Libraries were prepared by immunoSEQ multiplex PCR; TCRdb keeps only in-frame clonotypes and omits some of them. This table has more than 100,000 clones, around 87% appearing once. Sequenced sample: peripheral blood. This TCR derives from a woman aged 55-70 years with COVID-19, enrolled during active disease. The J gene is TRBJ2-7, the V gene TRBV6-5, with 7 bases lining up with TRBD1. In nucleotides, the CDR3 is TGTGCCAGCAGGAGTGACAGGGTTGCCTACGAGCAGTACTTC. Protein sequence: CASRSDRVAYEQYF.